This TCR beta chain comes out of a study of CD8 T cells in ankylosing spondylitis. A single record per CDR3 protein comes from TCRdb applying MiXCR to the 5' RACE reads. In the table there are 200,000 to 300,000 distinct CDR3 sequences, roughly a third of which are singletons. From germline, CDR1 is SGHTA and CDR2 FQGNSA. The CDR3 contains 13 residues. V lost 2 bases, J lost 5 bases, and 8 bases lay in between. Specimen: blood, either unsorted or a sorted T cell fraction (not recorded which). The receptor was derived from a male donor with ankylosing spondylitis or in good health (not recorded which). V is TRBV7-2 and J is TRBJ2-3, with D possibly matching TRBD1 (5 bases). The CDR3 nucleotides read TGTGCCAGCAGCTTAACCCAGGGAGATACGCAGTATTTT. Translation gives CASSLTQGDTQYF.